The 10 T cell receptor beta chains reported below all come from one sample, sequenced in a study of cytomegalovirus exposure and HLA in healthy donors. The PCR ran on 60 Vbeta and 13 Jbeta primers. Repertoires were generated with immunoSEQ multiplex PCR, while TCRdb's copy carries only in-frame clones and drops some. The table records a few hundred thousand clones, under 80% of them present only once. Sequenced material: PBMCs. These receptor sequences come from a girl aged 2-9 years in good health and CMV-seronegative.

The V gene is TRBV7-7, the J gene TRBJ2-5, with D possibly matching TRBD1 (5 bases). Germline lookup yields CDR1 SSHAT and CDR2 FNYEAQ (reference sequence). V was shortened by 3 bases and J by 3 bases, with 17 bases between the two germline ends. The CDR3 loop spans 16 amino acids. For the CDR3, the DNA is TGTGCCAGCAGCTTGGGCAGGGCCATCAGGGAAGAGACCCAGTACTTC. Encoded protein: CASSLGRAIREETQYF.

J is TRBJ2-7 and V is TRBV27; D ambiguous. The V end was cut by 5 bases, the J end by 0 bases, with 14 bases between. The CDR3 spans 15 residues. Germline-derived CDR1 and CDR2 are MNHEY and SMNVEV (reference sequence). The CDR3 here is CASSRDPGDSYEQYF. CDR3 sequence (DNA): TGTGCCAGCAGTCGCGACCCCGGAGACTCCTACGAGCAGTACTTC.

This chain connects TRBV27 to TRBJ2-7, with 10 bases that match TRBD1. CDR3 length: 17 residues. CDR1 and CDR2 (germline): MNHEY, SMNVEV (reference sequence). V was pared by 2 bases and J by 2 bases, with 9 bases of the junction left unmatched. DNA for the CDR3: TGTGCCAGCAGTTTAACCCCCGACAGGGGGCGAACCTACGAGCAGTACTTC. This sequence encodes CASSLTPDRGRTYEQYF.

The chain combines TRBV30 with TRBJ1-2; D uncertain. Per germline, CDR1 GTSNPN and CDR2 SVGIG (reference sequence). CDR3 length: 12 residues. The V end lost 4 bases, the J end lost 2 bases, and 8 bases lay between the germline ends. This CDR3 is CAWTSSNYGYTF. DNA for the CDR3: TGTGCCTGGACGAGCTCCAACTATGGCTACACCTTC.

The V gene is TRBV7-9, the J gene TRBJ2-1, with 10 bases matching TRBD2. Germline values: CDR1 SEHNR, CDR2 FQNEAQ (reference sequence). J gave up 1 base and V 1 base, and 10 bases lay outside the gene matches. CDR3 size: 19 residues. The CDR3 bases are TGTGCCAGCAGCTTAGGTCTAGCGGGAGAGGGTAAGTCCTACAATGAGCAGTTCTTC. Protein sequence: CASSLGLAGEGKSYNEQFF.

The chain links TRBV15 to TRBJ1-2, with 8 positions matching TRBD1. The CDR3 contains 16 residues. CDR1 and CDR2 (germline): LNHNV, YYDKDF (reference sequence). Unmatched junction bases numbered 8, after V lost 0 bases and J lost 5 bases. CDR3 residues: CATSRELARGHYGYTF. In DNA form, the CDR3 reads TGTGCCACCAGCAGAGAATTGGCCAGGGGGCATTATGGCTACACCTTC.

The gene calls are TRBV2 and TRBJ2-7, with D unresolved. Trimming took off 4 bases at V and 6 bases at J, with 10 bases between the two ends. The CDR3 has 12 amino acids. From germline, CDR1 is SNHLY and CDR2 FYNNEI. For the CDR3, the DNA is TGTGCCAGCAGTGTCCTACCGGGCGAGCAGTACTTC. Its protein is CASSVLPGEQYF.

The gene calls are TRBV7-6 and TRBJ2-1; the match to TRBD1 covers 11 bases. The J segment lost 4 bases and the V segment lost 5 bases, leaving 4 bases of the junction unmatched. The germline V gene encodes CDR1 SGHVS and CDR2 FNYEAQ. The CDR3 totals 15 residues. In DNA, the CDR3 is TGTGCCAGCAGCCAGGGACAGGGGGGGTACAATGAGCAGTTCTTC. Its protein is CASSQGQGGYNEQFF. Supplemented by reference TRBV7-6 and TRBJ2-1, the full variable domain reads GAGVSQSPRYKVTKRGQDVALRCDPISGHVSLYWYRQALGQGPEFLTYFNYEAQQDKSGLPNDRFSAERPEGSISTLTIQRTEQRDSAMYRCASSQGQGGYNEQFFGPGTRLTVL.

This clone occurred a few times. The V call is TRBV25-1, the J call TRBJ2-1; TRBD1 matches at 10 bases. The J segment lost 5 bases and the V segment lost 4 bases, leaving 8 bases of the junction unmatched. From germline, CDR1 is MGHDK and CDR2 SYGVNS. This CDR3 is 16 amino acids long. The CDR3 reads CASSGGGQGSDNEQFF. CDR3 in DNA: TGTGCCAGCAGTGGTGGGGGACAGGGGTCCGACAATGAGCAGTTCTTC.

The chain joins TRBV11-2 to TRBJ1-3; D is possibly TRBD1 (5 bases). The V gene lost 6 bases and the J gene lost 1 base, with 13 bases spanning the gap. This CDR3 has 15 amino acids. The germline gives CDR1 SGHAT, CDR2 FQNNGV. This CDR3 is CASSFIGESGNTIYF. The CDR3 DNA reads TGTGCCAGCAGTTTTATAGGGGAATCTGGAAACACCATATATTTT.